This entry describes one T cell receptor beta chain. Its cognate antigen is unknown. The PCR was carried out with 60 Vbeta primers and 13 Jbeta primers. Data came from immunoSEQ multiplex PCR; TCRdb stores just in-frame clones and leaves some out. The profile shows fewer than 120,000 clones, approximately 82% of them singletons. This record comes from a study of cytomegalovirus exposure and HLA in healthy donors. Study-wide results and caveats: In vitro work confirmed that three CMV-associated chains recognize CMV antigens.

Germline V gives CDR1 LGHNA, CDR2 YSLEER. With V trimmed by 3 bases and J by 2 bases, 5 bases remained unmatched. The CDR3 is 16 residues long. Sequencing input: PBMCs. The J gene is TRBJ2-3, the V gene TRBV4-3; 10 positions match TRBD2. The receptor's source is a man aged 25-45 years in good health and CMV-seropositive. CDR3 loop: CASSHASGGNTDTQYF. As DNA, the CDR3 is TGCGCCAGCAGCCACGCTAGCGGGGGAAACACAGATACGCAGTATTTT.